This T cell receptor (beta chain) appears in the sequencing data of a study of cytomegalovirus exposure and HLA in healthy donors. Whole-study results and caveats: A later analysis linked a missense variant in DCLRE1C to the trimming of TCR beta V and J genes. In vitro experiments confirmed that three CMV-associated chains were specific for CMV antigens. After further analysis at a later stage, 16,951 TCR beta sequences were associated with HLA alleles at 0.05 false discovery rate.

Details on this clone: Its target is unknown.

Likely unrecorded immune exposures existed in these nominally healthy donors. Researchers ran the PCR with 60 Vbeta and 13 Jbeta primers. Profiled with immunoSEQ multiplex PCR; TCRdb holds only in-frame clones, not every one. The sample lists around 170,000 clones; 81% were seen once. CDR1 and CDR2 (germline): SGHVS, FQNEAQ. The CDR3 has 11 amino acids. Trimming took off 3 bases at V and 8 bases at J, with 7 bases between the two ends. This TCR was sampled from a man aged 50-60 years in good health and CMV-seronegative. The sequencing sample was made of PBMCs. This chain uses TRBV7-8 with TRBJ1-2; no reliable D call. The CDR3 is CASSFLSGYTF. As DNA, the CDR3 is TGTGCCAGCAGCTTTCTCTCCGGCTACACCTTC.